This TCR beta chain was retrieved from a study of T cell repertoires in ileal Crohn's disease. Comments on this clone: What it binds is not known.

Assay: immunoSEQ multiplex PCR; the TCRdb copy retains only in-frame clones and omits some. The sample lists a few thousand clones, roughly two thirds occurring once. Germline V gene lookup returns CDR1 SGHNT and CDR2 YYREEE (reference sequence). V lost 1 base and J 3 bases, leaving 10 bases between the germline ends. The CDR3 is made up of 15 amino acids. The time point: neoterminal ileum biopsy at postoperative endoscopy, about 6 months after surgery. Study-level results: Compared with non-smokers, active smokers at surgery showed more clonal expansions.

The V gene is TRBV5-4, the J gene TRBJ1-4; D is unclear. This TCR was recovered from an adult with Crohn's disease. Sequenced input: ileal tissue. CDR3: CASSLSPQANEKLFF. The CDR3 DNA sequence: TGTGCCAGCAGCTTGTCTCCTCAGGCTAATGAAAAACTGTTTTTT.